Below are 31 T cell receptor beta chains sequenced from a single sample in a study of cytomegalovirus exposure and HLA in healthy donors. TCRdb's copy holds only in-frame clones and misses some; the assay was immunoSEQ multiplex PCR. The sample has approximately 280,000 clones, approximately 86% seen once; the top ten hold approximately 1%. Sequenced sample: PBMCs. The receptors stem from a woman under 30 in good health and CMV-seronegative.

The J gene is TRBJ2-7, the V gene TRBV30; 8 bases line up with TRBD2. Germline V lookup: CDR1 GTSNPN, CDR2 SVGIG (reference sequence). Trimming cost V 3 bases and J 1 base; bases outside gene matches: 5. The CDR3 runs 14 residues. As DNA, the CDR3 is TGTGCCTGGAGGTTGACTAGCGAGTCCTACGAGCAGTACTTC. This codes for CAWRLTSESYEQYF.

As regards this clone: Additional DNA sequences in this sample encode the identical CDR3. The gene calls are TRBV27 and TRBJ2-7; no clear D gene. Germline V gene data show CDR1 as MNHEY and CDR2 as SMNVEV (reference sequence). The CDR3 has 11 amino acids. Trimming cost V 4 bases and J 4 bases, with 5 bases left between them. CDR3 amino acids: CASSSTYEQYF. CDR3 nucleotide sequence: TGTGCCAGCAGTTCGACATACGAGCAGTACTTC.

The rearrangement joins TRBV10-3 to TRBJ2-1, with 13 bases identical to TRBD2. V lost 6 bases, J lost 8 bases, and 10 bases stayed unmatched. From germline, CDR1 is ENHRY and CDR2 SYGVKD. The CDR3 has 16 amino acids. Written as DNA, the CDR3 is TGTGCCATCAGATCCCCTACTAGCGGGAGGGGGGATGAGCAGTTCTTC. This sequence encodes CAIRSPTSGRGDEQFF.

This clone was counted once. This chain links TRBV4-3 with TRBJ2-3; 15 bases fit TRBD2. The trim removed 1 base at V and 2 bases at J, leaving 4 bases unmatched. Germline lookup yields CDR1 LGHNA and CDR2 YSLEER. The CDR3 is 18 amino acids. The CDR3 region is CASSQGTSGGGLTDTQYF. The CDR3 DNA sequence: TGCGCCAGCAGCCAAGGGACTAGCGGGGGGGGGCTCACAGATACGCAGTATTTT.

V gene TRBV7-9 combines with J gene TRBJ1-1; D is undetermined. CDR1 and CDR2 from the germline V gene are SEHNR and FQNEAQ (reference sequence). V was pared by 1 base and J by 11 bases, with 14 bases between. This CDR3 region has 13 residues. DNA of the CDR3: TGTGCCAGCAGCTTAGGCGGGCCCTCCGGCGCTTTCTTT. Amino acid sequence: CASSLGGPSGAFF.

This chain connects TRBV2 to TRBJ2-7; D perhaps matches TRBD1 (5 bases). The CDR3 extends over 17 amino acids. The V gene's germline CDR1 is SNHLY and CDR2 FYNNEI. The ends were cut back, 4 bases at V and 6 bases at J, with 25 bases in the middle. In DNA, the CDR3 is TGTGCCAGCAGTGTTGACAGAGTTACAGCCGACCTAACCGAGCAGTACTTC. Its translation is CASSVDRVTADLTEQYF.

On this clone itself: Other DNA sequences in the sample encode the same CDR3. The chain couples TRBV18 to TRBJ1-1; 9 bases agree with TRBD1. Germline-derived CDR1 and CDR2 are KGHSH and LQKENI. The CDR3 covers 14 residues. V dropped 3 bases and J dropped 4; count of bases not matched to a gene: 3. The CDR3 coding sequence is TGTGCCAGCTCACCGGGACAGGGACGCACTGAAGCTTTCTTT. Protein product: CASSPGQGRTEAFF.

The chain couples TRBV18 to TRBJ2-3, with 10 bases lining up with TRBD1. The germline CDR1 and CDR2 sequences are KGHSH and LQKENI. V was pared by 3 bases and J by 5 bases, with 2 bases of the junction left unmatched. The CDR3 is made up of 14 amino acids. The CDR3 here is CASSPGQGLDTQYF. The CDR3 DNA follows: TGTGCCAGCTCACCGGGACAGGGGTTAGATACGCAGTATTTT.

The rearrangement links TRBV4-1 to TRBJ2-5, with 9 bases fitting TRBD2. CDR1 and CDR2 (germline): MGHRA, YSYEKL. The CDR3 length is 16 residues. J was trimmed by 7 bases and V by 1 base; bases with no gene match: 10. DNA for the CDR3: TGCGCCAGCAGCCAAGGGGTTAGCGGGGGCGGGGGGACCCAGTACTTC. Translating gives CASSQGVSGGGGTQYF.

This clone was detected only once. This chain uses TRBV27 with TRBJ2-5; 10 bases are a match to TRBD2. The V segment lost 3 bases and the J segment 5 bases; nucleotides outside the gene matches: 9. This CDR3 spans 16 amino acids. Germline CDR1 MNHEY, CDR2 SMNVEV (reference sequence). The CDR3 region is CASSFQAASGSETQYF. CDR3 nucleotide sequence: TGTGCCAGCAGTTTCCAGGCGGCTAGCGGGAGTGAGACCCAGTACTTC.

The V and J genes are TRBV19 and TRBJ1-2; maybe TRBD1 (5 bases). V was clipped by 3 bases and J by 5 bases, with 13 bases between them. In germline, CDR1 is LNHDA, CDR2 SQIVND (reference sequence). This CDR3 region has 14 residues. The CDR3: CASSIEAQGYGYTF. The CDR3 DNA reads as TGTGCCAGTAGTATCGAGGCTCAGGGTTATGGCTACACCTTC.

V is TRBV5-6 and J is TRBJ2-7; tentatively, D is TRBD2 (6 bases). V gave up 2 bases and J gave up 3 bases, with 12 bases separating them. Germline CDR1 is SGHDT and CDR2 is YYEEEE. The CDR3 loop spans 14 amino acids. The CDR3 is CASSFPQDYYEQYF. The CDR3 DNA is TGTGCCAGCAGCTTTCCCCAGGACTACTACGAGCAGTACTTC. Together with reference TRBV5-6 and TRBJ2-7, the CDR3 gives the full variable domain: DAGVTQSPTHLIKTRGQQVTLRCSPKSGHDTVSWYQQALGQGPQFIFQYYEEEERQRGNFPDRFSGHQFPNYSSELNVNALLLGDSALYLCASSFPQDYYEQYFGPGTRLTVT.

CDR3 sequence: CASSTVYSSYEQYF. CDR3 sequence (DNA): TGCGCCAGCAGCACTGTTTACTCCTCCTACGAGCAGTACTTC. The chain carries TRBV5-1 and TRBJ2-7, with D unclear. Trimming pared 4 bases from V and 0 bases from J, leaving 11 bases between. CDR1 and CDR2 (germline): SGHRS, YFSETQ. CDR3 size: 14 residues.

This clone occurred a few times. The CDR3 DNA reads TGTGCCTGGAGTCGGGGTTGGAATGGCTACACCTTC. This sequence encodes CAWSRGWNGYTF. The chain joins TRBV30 to TRBJ1-2; no definite D call. Trimming shortened V by 2 bases and J by 6 bases, and 10 bases separated the two germline ends. In germline, CDR1 is GTSNPN, CDR2 SVGIG (reference sequence). The CDR3 has 12 amino acids.

The gene calls are TRBV5-1 and TRBJ1-1, with D unresolved. The germline V gene has CDR1 SGHRS and CDR2 YFSETQ. V gave up 4 bases and J gave up 1 base, with 11 bases separating them. This CDR3 spans 14 amino acids. The CDR3 loop reads CASSLQEQNTEAFF. The CDR3 nucleotides are TGCGCCAGCAGCCTGCAGGAACAGAACACTGAAGCTTTCTTT. Full variable domain (missing parts from reference TRBV5-1 and TRBJ1-1): KAGVTQTPRYLIKTRGQQVTLSCSPISGHRSVSWYQQTPGQGLQFLFEYFSETQRNKGNFPGRFSGRQFSNSRSEMNVSTLELGDSALYLCASSLQEQNTEAFFGQGTRLTVV.

V is TRBV5-1 and J is TRBJ2-7; 8 nucleotides line up with TRBD1. The length of the CDR3 is 15 residues. V dropped 0 bases and J dropped 4; count of bases not matched to a gene: 6. Germline V lookup: CDR1 SGHRS, CDR2 YFSETQ. The CDR3 spells CASSLDPGGRYEQYF. In nucleotides, the CDR3 is TGCGCCAGCAGCTTGGACCCAGGGGGCAGGTACGAGCAGTACTTC.

The chain recombines TRBV5-6 with TRBJ2-1; 9 bases line up with TRBD2. CDR1 SGHDT and CDR2 YYEEEE come from the germline V gene. V lost 0 bases and J lost 10; bases outside the gene matches: 11. The CDR3 covers 16 residues. CDR3 region: CASSLAAGGFLGEQFF. CDR3 DNA sequence: TGTGCCAGCAGCTTGGCAGCGGGAGGTTTCCTTGGAGAGCAGTTCTTC.

V gene TRBV19 combines with J gene TRBJ1-6, with TRBD1 identical over 12 bases. Germline trimming cut 6 bases from V and 9 bases from J; bases unmatched to any gene: 12. The germline gives CDR1 LNHDA, CDR2 SQIVND (reference sequence). CDR3 length: 17 residues. CDR3 protein: CASSRYTGQGAFSPLHF. The DNA of the CDR3 is TGTGCCAGTAGCAGATACACGGGACAGGGGGCATTTTCACCCCTCCACTTT.

This sequence joins TRBV11-2 and TRBJ2-1; the match to TRBD1 covers 9 bases. Per the germline V gene, CDR1 is SGHAT and CDR2 is FQNNGV. There are 17 residues in the CDR3. V was pared by 6 bases and J by 4 bases, with 13 bases of the junction left unmatched. The CDR3 reads CASSRLKQGAKYNEQFF. Written as DNA, the CDR3 is TGTGCCAGCAGTCGACTGAAACAGGGGGCGAAATACAATGAGCAGTTCTTC.

V is TRBV28 and J is TRBJ2-5; D might be TRBD2 (6 bases). Germline V CDR1 and CDR2: MDHEN, SYDVKM. The V gene lost 5 bases and the J gene lost 3 bases, with 13 bases spanning the gap. The CDR3 is 14 amino acids. CDR3 amino acids: CASSGRGNEETQYF. Written as DNA, the CDR3 is TGTGCCAGCAGTGGACGGGGGAACGAAGAGACCCAGTACTTC.

CDR3: CASGSRGSGITGELFF. CDR3 DNA sequence: TGTGCTAGTGGCTCCCGAGGTAGCGGGATTACCGGGGAGCTGTTTTTT. The chain employs TRBV12-5 and TRBJ2-2, with 8 bases that match TRBD2. The V gene end was trimmed by 6 bases and the J gene end by 5 bases; junction bases not matched to a gene: 11. This CDR3 spans 16 amino acids. From germline, CDR1 is LGHNT and CDR2 FRNRAP.

The chain recombines TRBV10-3 with TRBJ2-7, with TRBD2 identical over 14 bases. Germline-derived CDR1 and CDR2 are ENHRY and SYGVKD. CDR3 size: 15 residues. Trimming at V came to 3 bases and at J to 3 bases, leaving 1 base not matched to a gene. The CDR3 protein is CAISDGLAGGYEQYF. In DNA form, the CDR3 reads TGTGCCATCAGTGACGGACTAGCGGGGGGCTACGAGCAGTACTTC.

This clone came up a few times. V gene TRBV27 combines with J gene TRBJ2-7; 7 bases agree with TRBD2. V was clipped by 8 bases and J by 0 bases; unmatched bases: 1. Looked up from germline, CDR1 is MNHEY and CDR2 is SMNVEV (reference sequence). The CDR3 has 12 amino acids. The chain's CDR3 is CASRDYSYEQYF. The DNA for the CDR3 is TGTGCCAGCCGGGACTACTCCTACGAGCAGTACTTC.

The chain carries TRBV5-1 and TRBJ1-1; the match to TRBD1 covers 12 bases. This CDR3 is 17 amino acids long. Trimming cost V 3 bases and J 1 base; bases outside gene matches: 7. Germline V gene data show CDR1 as SGHRS and CDR2 as YFSETQ. This chain's CDR3 is CASSYGTGGEWNTEAFF. CDR3 nucleotides: TGCGCCAGCAGCTACGGGACAGGGGGCGAGTGGAACACTGAAGCTTTCTTT.

This rearrangement joins TRBV5-4 to TRBJ2-4; TRBD1 is a possible D gene (5 bases). V lost 2 bases and J 1 base, leaving 10 bases between the germline ends. CDR3 length: 15 amino acids. CDR1 SGHNT and CDR2 YYREEE come from the germline V gene (reference sequence). CDR3 residues: CASSFLGVAKNIQYF. As DNA, the CDR3 is TGTGCCAGCAGCTTCTTAGGGGTGGCCAAAAACATTCAGTACTTC.

This clone has a single count. The CDR3 DNA follows: TGTGCCAGCAGCTTAGTCACGGGAGCGAACACCGGGGAGCTGTTTTTT. This translates into CASSLVTGANTGELFF. The genes are TRBV11-2 and TRBJ2-2, with D possibly being TRBD2 (6 bases). Looked up from germline, CDR1 is SGHAT and CDR2 is FQNNGV. V was clipped by 1 base and J by 0 bases, with 9 bases between them. This CDR3 contains 16 residues.

The chain is built from TRBV27 and TRBJ1-5; D unclear. Germline CDR1 reads MNHEY; CDR2 reads SMNVEV (reference sequence). This CDR3 region has 13 residues. Trimming pared 8 bases from V and 0 bases from J, leaving 8 bases between. CDR3 bases: TGTGCCAGCGGAGAGTTTAGCAATCAGCCCCAGCATTTT. Amino acid sequence: CASGEFSNQPQHF.

CDR3 protein: CASSLWGGDEQFF. As DNA, the CDR3 is TGCGCCAGCAGCTTGTGGGGGGGCGATGAGCAGTTCTTC. The chain couples TRBV5-1 to TRBJ2-1, with D possibly being TRBD2 (7 bases). This CDR3 is built from 13 residues. From germline, CDR1 is SGHRS and CDR2 YFSETQ. V lost 1 base and J lost 8, with 10 bases in between.

This clone showed up just once. The rearrangement uses TRBV7-9 and TRBJ2-7; the match to TRBD2 covers 9 bases. The CDR3 sequence is 16 residues long. Looked up from germline, CDR1 is SEHNR and CDR2 is FQNEAQ (reference sequence). J gave up 2 bases and V 6 bases, and 11 bases lay outside the gene matches. CDR3 region: CASSFRPGLATYEQYF. In nucleotides, the CDR3 is TGTGCCAGCAGTTTTCGACCGGGACTAGCCACCTACGAGCAGTACTTC.

This sequence joins TRBV5-1 and TRBJ2-3; D may be TRBD2 (5 bases). Germline V gene lookup returns CDR1 SGHRS and CDR2 YFSETQ. CDR3 length equals 15 residues. The V gene lost 0 bases and the J gene lost 6 bases, with 14 bases spanning the gap. CDR3 nucleotides: TGCGCCAGCAGCTTGGGAGGGTACAGCGCCGATACGCAGTATTTT. Its translation is CASSLGGYSADTQYF.

This clone was counted only a few times. The rearrangement links TRBV10-3 to TRBJ1-6; no reliable D call. There are 15 residues in the CDR3. From germline, CDR1 is ENHRY and CDR2 SYGVKD. Trimming left V 0 bases short and J 6 bases short, with 9 bases between. The CDR3 is CAISESTAGNSPLHF. CDR3 DNA sequence: TGTGCCATCAGTGAGTCAACTGCGGGTAATTCACCCCTCCACTTT.